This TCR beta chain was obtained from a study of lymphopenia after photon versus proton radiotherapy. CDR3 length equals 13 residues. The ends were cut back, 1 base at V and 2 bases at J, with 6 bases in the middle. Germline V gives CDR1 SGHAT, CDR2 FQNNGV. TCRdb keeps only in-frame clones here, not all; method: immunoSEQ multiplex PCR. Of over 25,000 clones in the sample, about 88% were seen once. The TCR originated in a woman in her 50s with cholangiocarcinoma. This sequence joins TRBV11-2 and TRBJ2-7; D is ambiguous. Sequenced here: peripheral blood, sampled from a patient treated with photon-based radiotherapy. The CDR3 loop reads CASSLGGPYEQYF. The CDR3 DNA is TGTGCCAGCAGCTTAGGCGGACCCTACGAGCAGTACTTC.